This T cell receptor (beta chain) was profiled in a study of blood T cell repertoires in COVID-19 (dated by TCRdb to 2020 to 2021). Background for the entire study: Samples covering the acute and convalescent phases of COVID-19 were provided by collaborators in the United States, Italy and Spain. The material from the prospective study consisted of cDNA or gDNA derived from T cells, B-cell-depleted T cells, or PBMCs. Deeply sampled blood TCRbeta repertoires from subjects exposed to, actively infected with, or recovered from COVID-19 were included in the dataset. The repertoires were released in a freely available public database meant as a resource for research on the immune response to SARS-CoV-2. Samples came from the ongoing ImmuneRACE study (first 160 participants) plus 1,254 subjects from 6 global collaborators. The sample metadata nearly always contained a de-identified subject ID, COVID-19 status, age in years and sex. Where HLA class I and class II types were available, the types were taken from metadata supplied by the sample provider, not from assay-based typing. Overall study results and their limits: How much clinical and demographic metadata was included differed by source and by participant, and the metadata was provided uncurated.

This clone was seen only a few times. Its cognate antigen has yet to be identified. Base qualities are missing; no much larger clone stands one base away. TCRbeta CDR3 regions were amplified from genomic DNA using the immunoSEQ Assay, a bias-controlled multiplex PCR. The paper's data handling went like this. Nucleated cell counts per sample were estimated from amplification of reference gene primers within the assay. To quantify the absolute abundance of each unique TCRbeta CDR3 rearrangement, sequence reads were collapsed and filtered. For each sample, productive Simpson clonality was calculated as the square root of Simpson's diversity index across productive rearrangements. The table was pulled from immuneACCESS by TCRdb, which kept in-frame rearrangements only. Such tables lose some clones; where checked, under half of the loss comes from unresolved V genes, and the rest has no known cause. V, J and clone size were drawn from that table, and D and trimming were deduced from the DNA. The sample data list roughly 200,000 clones, and 80% of these were observed just once. Clones ranked in the top ten supply around 5.4% of the sample.

Collaborating institutions collected whole blood in K2EDTA tubes following their own protocols. For TCRbeta analysis, collaborator samples were shipped as frozen whole blood, as isolated PBMCs, or as DNA extracted from either sample type. The germline V gene encodes CDR1 SGHAT and CDR2 FQNNGV. Cut back by 2 bases and 0 bases, the V and J ends lie 14 bases apart. The CDR3 goes from the cysteine to the phenylalanine over 17 residues. Just CDR3 DNA is preserved here, 51 bases in frame from base 1. Specimen: peripheral blood. The V gene is TRBV11-2 and the J gene is TRBJ2-1; TRBD1 is a weak D gene call, 5 bases matching. This clonotype was obtained from a woman aged 70-85 years with acute or convalescent COVID-19. The sequenced DNA: TGTGCCAGCAGCTTACCAGTCCTGGGGCTCTCCTACAATGAGCAGTTCTTC. Translated, it reads CASSLPVLGLSYNEQFF.